This entry features one TCR beta chain sequence. This entry comes from a study of blood T cell repertoires in COVID-19. Study context: Acute and convalescent COVID-19 samples came from the United States, Italy and Spain. T cells, B-cell-depleted T cells, or PBMCs supplied cDNA or gDNA.

Authors' data handling: Estimation of nucleated cell counts was performed using reference gene primer amplification. Libraries were prepared by immunoSEQ multiplex PCR; TCRdb keeps only in-frame clonotypes and omits some of them. D and trimming were read from the DNA, whereas the V and J calls and clone size are those reported in that table. The sample holds around 310,000 clones, around 90% seen once. The germline V gene has CDR1 SEHNR and CDR2 FQNEAQ (reference sequence). The V end was cut by 5 bases, the J end by 3 bases, with 20 bases between. The CDR3 totals 17 residues. Followed longitudinally, the Seattle patients had been enrolled during active infection.

The TCR originated in a woman aged 25 to 39 with COVID-19, enrolled during active disease. This chain joins TRBV7-9 and TRBJ2-1; D may be TRBD2 (7 bases). Sequencing input: peripheral blood. CDR3 bases: TGTGCCAGCAGCCCTCCGGGGGGTCAGGGGTTCTACAATGAGCAGTTCTTC. It codes for CASSPPGGQGFYNEQFF.